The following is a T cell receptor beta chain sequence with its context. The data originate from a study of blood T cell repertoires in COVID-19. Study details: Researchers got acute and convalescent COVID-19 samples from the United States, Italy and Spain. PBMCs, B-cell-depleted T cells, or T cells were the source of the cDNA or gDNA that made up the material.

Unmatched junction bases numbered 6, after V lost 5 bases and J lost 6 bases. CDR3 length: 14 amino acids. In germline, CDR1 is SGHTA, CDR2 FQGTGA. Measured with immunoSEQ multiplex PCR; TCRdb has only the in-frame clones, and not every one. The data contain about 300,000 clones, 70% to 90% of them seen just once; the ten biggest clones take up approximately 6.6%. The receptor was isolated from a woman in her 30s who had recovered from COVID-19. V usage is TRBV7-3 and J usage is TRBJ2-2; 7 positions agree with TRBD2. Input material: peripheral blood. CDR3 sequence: CASSRGLGAGELFF. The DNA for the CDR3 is TGTGCCAGCAGCCGCGGACTAGGGGCCGGGGAGCTGTTTTTT.